The sequence of this TCR delta chain was determined in a study of gamma-delta T cells after stem cell transplantation. TCRdb re-called clones from the RT-PCR reads using CATT. The sample lists 1,500 or so delta-chain clones; 8% to 10% were seen once. This clone has only a few counts. V dropped 0 bases and J dropped 1; count of bases not matched to a gene: 11. CDR1 GEAIGNYY and CDR2 EKD come from the germline V gene. The CDR3 runs to 19 residues. The sequence came from a human donor. It is not recorded whose cells these are; they may come from a transplant donor. V is TRDV2 and J is TRDJ1; 12 bases are a match to TRDD3. Material: gamma-delta T cells. In nucleotides, the CDR3 is TGTGCCTGTGACACCGTGGTCGCTGGGGGATACGCTGGCACCGATAAACTCATCTTT. Protein product: CACDTVVAGGYAGTDKLIF.